This TCR beta chain was obtained from a study of glioma-infiltrating T cells. Amplification of TCR alpha and beta CDR3 regions from RNA used iRepertoire nested multiplex PCR. TCRdb processed the multiplex PCR reads anew with MiXCR; each CDR3 protein has one entry. The table has over 140,000 distinct CDR3 sequences, roughly two fifths seen once. V lost 5 bases, J lost 7 bases, and 15 bases lay in between. The CDR3 extends over 15 amino acids. This sequence originates from a human donor with low-grade glioma or glioblastoma, undergoing nonglioma brain surgery, or in good health (not recorded which). Sequenced input: glioma tissue, nonneoplastic brain tissue, or PBMCs (not recorded which). The rearrangement joins TRBV12-3 or TRBV12-4 to TRBJ1-6; D uncertain. This chain's CDR3 is CASSPREGPNSPLHF. The CDR3 DNA sequence: TGTGCCAGCAGTCCTCGGGAAGGGCCGAATTCACCCCTCCACTTT.